A single sample gave rise to the 5 T cell receptor beta chains below, sequenced in a study of blood T cell repertoires in COVID-19. Generated by immunoSEQ multiplex PCR, the TCRdb table keeps only in-frame clones and is missing some. The sample includes 25,000 to 30,000 clones, roughly 79% seen only once; the top ten take over 30%. The sample comprised peripheral blood. The receptor set was obtained from a man between 70 and 80 years old with acute or convalescent COVID-19.

The gene calls are TRBV28 and TRBJ2-3, with 13 bases matching TRBD2. The CDR3 consists of 16 residues. The germline V gene has CDR1 MDHEN and CDR2 SYDVKM. V lost 2 bases to trimming and J lost 8 bases; unmatched junction nucleotides: 7. The CDR3 spells CASSLGRTSGSGTQYF. As DNA, the CDR3 is TGTGCCAGCAGTTTAGGCCGGACTAGCGGGAGTGGTACGCAGTATTTT.

This clone came up many times. V and J are TRBV20-1 and TRBJ1-1; D unresolved. Germline V gene sequence: CDR1 DFQATT, CDR2 SNEGSKA (reference sequence). V shed 6 bases and J shed 5 bases, with 10 bases lying between them. CDR3 length: 11 amino acids. In nucleotides, the CDR3 is TGCAGTGCCGACACGGGGACTGAAGCTTTCTTT. It is translated as CSADTGTEAFF.

This clone was observed a handful of times. The chain carries TRBV4-1 and TRBJ1-5, with 7 bases fitting TRBD1. The length of the CDR3 is 15 residues. With 3 bases clipped from V and 7 bases from J, the junction kept 9 bases outside the gene matches. Germline V gives CDR1 MGHRA, CDR2 YSYEKL. CDR3 bases: TGCGCCAGCAGCCAGGAGACAGGGACCCGACAGCCCCAGCATTTT. Its protein is CASSQETGTRQPQHF.

The CDR3 loop is CASSQEGLAGGPGTQYF. As DNA, the CDR3 is TGCGCCAGCAGCCAAGAAGGGCTAGCGGGGGGCCCCGGGACCCAGTACTTC. The chain is built from TRBV4-1 and TRBJ2-5; 11 nucleotides line up with TRBD2. Germline V gene data show CDR1 as MGHRA and CDR2 as YSYEKL. This CDR3 has 17 amino acids. The trim removed 0 bases at V and 7 bases at J, leaving 10 bases unmatched.

This chain links TRBV19 with TRBJ2-3; the D is unclear. This CDR3 spans 15 amino acids. Trimming left V 7 bases short and J 1 base short, with 15 bases between. CDR1 and CDR2 (germline): LNHDA, SQIVND (reference sequence). The CDR3 loop is CASNTYASGTDTQYF. Written as DNA, the CDR3 is TGTGCCAGTAATACCTACGCGAGTGGCACAGATACGCAGTATTTT.